These 30 T cell receptor beta chains came from one sample sequenced in a study of T cell changes during pregnancy in multiple sclerosis. Profiled with immunoSEQ multiplex PCR; TCRdb holds only in-frame clones, not every one. The sample yields fewer than 140,000 clones, just under 95% seen once. This specimen was peripheral blood, taken after pregnancy. Every receptor here comes from a female donor with multiple sclerosis, enrolled in a pregnancy study.

This chain links TRBV14 with TRBJ1-1; D call uncertain. The V gene lost 0 bases and the J gene lost 3 bases, with 11 bases spanning the gap. The CDR3 has 15 amino acids. Germline V gene lookup returns CDR1 SGHDN and CDR2 FVKESK. Here the CDR3 DNA reads TGTGCCAGCAGCCAAGATCCTCTACGGGACACTGAAGCTTTCTTT. Translation: CASSQDPLRDTEAFF.

The V call is TRBV10-2, the J call TRBJ1-2; maybe TRBD1 (5 bases). Germline V gives CDR1 WSHSY, CDR2 SAAADI. The CDR3 spans 11 residues. Trimming removed 8 bases from V and 9 bases from J, with 13 bases in between. For the CDR3, the DNA is TGCGCCAGCGGGGCGGGGCCCAGCTACACCTTC. It is translated as CASGAGPSYTF.

The CDR3 sequence: CASSLYRGRGETQYF. In nucleotides, the CDR3 is TGTGCCAGCAGCTTGTACAGGGGCCGGGGAGAGACCCAGTACTTC. The chain is built from TRBV11-2 and TRBJ2-5, with 7 bases matching TRBD1. CDR1 and CDR2 (germline): SGHAT, FQNNGV. V lost 3 bases, J lost 4 bases, and 8 bases stayed unmatched. This CDR3 is 15 amino acids long. Full variable domain (rest looked up from reference TRBV11-2 and TRBJ2-5): EAGVAQSPRYKIIEKRQSVAFWCNPISGHATLYWYQQILGQGPKLLIQFQNNGVVDDSQLPKDRFSAERLKGVDSTLKIQPAKLEDSAVYLCASSLYRGRGETQYFGPGTRLLVL.

J is TRBJ2-5 and V is TRBV27, with a possible D match to TRBD1 (6 bases). CDR3 size: 14 residues. Germline lookup yields CDR1 MNHEY and CDR2 SMNVEV (reference sequence). V was trimmed by 5 bases and J by 1 base, leaving 11 bases between them. The CDR3 loop is CASSITGLQETQYF. CDR3 DNA sequence: TGTGCCAGCAGTATAACAGGGCTCCAAGAGACCCAGTACTTC.

The chain employs TRBV19 and TRBJ2-4; a possible D gene is TRBD2 (5 bases). Trimming removed 5 bases from V and 0 bases from J, with 11 bases in between. Germline V lookup: CDR1 LNHDA, CDR2 SQIVND (reference sequence). This CDR3 is 15 amino acids long. CDR3 region: CASSDPGVAKNIQYF. DNA of the CDR3: TGTGCCAGTAGTGACCCCGGGGTAGCCAAAAACATTCAGTACTTC.

The chain carries TRBV5-1 and TRBJ2-5, with D possibly matching TRBD2 (7 bases). Trimming removed 4 bases from V and 2 bases from J, with 12 bases in between. The germline CDR1 and CDR2 sequences are SGHRS and YFSETQ. The length of the CDR3 is 14 residues. The CDR3 bases are TGCGCCAGCAGCCCGGAGGGGGGGCAAGAGACCCAGTACTTC. Its protein is CASSPEGGQETQYF. Based on the CDR3 plus reference TRBV5-1 and TRBJ2-5, the full variable domain is KAGVTQTPRYLIKTRGQQVTLSCSPISGHRSVSWYQQTPGQGLQFLFEYFSETQRNKGNFPGRFSGRQFSNSRSEMNVSTLELGDSALYLCASSPEGGQETQYFGPGTRLLVL.

Points on this clone: Germline is not matched at one junction end, which may reflect a read error. This chain links TRBV5-1 with TRBJ1-1, with D perhaps TRBD1 (5 bases). This CDR3 has 14 amino acids. Germline V gene data show CDR1 as SGHRS and CDR2 as YFSETQ. The CDR3 protein is CASSPGGVNAEAFF. In nucleotides, the CDR3 is TGCGCCAGCAGCCCGGGGGGGGTGAACGCTGAAGCTTTCTTT.

The rearrangement joins TRBV27 to TRBJ1-4, with D maybe TRBD1 (5 bases). With 1 base removed from V and 8 bases from J, the gap between germline ends came to 11 bases. CDR3 length: 14 residues. From germline, CDR1 is MNHEY and CDR2 SMNVEV (reference sequence). The CDR3 coding sequence is TGTGCCAGCAGTTTATGGACCCGGGGGGAAAAACTGTTTTTT. Its protein product is CASSLWTRGEKLFF. Full variable domain (remainder filled in from reference TRBV27 and TRBJ1-4): EAQVTQNPRYLITVTGKKLTVTCSQNMNHEYMSWYRQDPGLGLRQIYYSMNVEVTDKGDVPEGYKVSRKEKRNFPLILESPSPNQTSLYFCASSLWTRGEKLFFGSGTQLSVL.

The chain links TRBV4-1 to TRBJ1-4; weak D call: TRBD1 (5 bases). Germline V gene lookup returns CDR1 MGHRA and CDR2 YSYEKL. This CDR3 region has 15 residues. Trimming pared 4 bases from V and 0 bases from J, leaving 9 bases between. CDR3 region: CASSRSGATNEKLFF. The CDR3 DNA reads TGCGCCAGCAGCCGTTCGGGGGCAACTAATGAAAAACTGTTTTTT.

The chain joins TRBV19 to TRBJ2-1, with D maybe TRBD1 (6 bases). Per germline, CDR1 LNHDA and CDR2 SQIVND (reference sequence). The CDR3 covers 15 residues. V was shortened by 6 bases and J by 0 bases, with 12 bases between the two germline ends. The CDR3 protein is CASRLQGSSYNEQFF. The DNA of the CDR3 is TGTGCCAGTAGACTTCAGGGGAGCTCCTACAATGAGCAGTTCTTC.

CDR3 residues: CASSFFAGVLTGELFF. CDR3 nucleotide sequence: TGTGCCAGCAGCTTTTTCGCAGGGGTCTTAACCGGGGAGCTGTTTTTT. The chain is built from TRBV5-6 and TRBJ2-2; a weak D match, TRBD1 (6 bases). V lost 2 bases, J lost 5 bases, and 16 bases lay in between. In germline, CDR1 is SGHDT, CDR2 YYEEEE. This CDR3 is built from 16 residues.

This clone was detected once. The chain couples TRBV19 to TRBJ2-5; tentatively, D is TRBD2 (6 bases). The CDR3 consists of 13 residues. V lost 5 bases, J lost 3 bases, and 10 bases lay in between. Germline CDR1 and CDR2: LNHDA and SQIVND (reference sequence). As DNA, the CDR3 is TGTGCCAGTAGTCCAAGGAGGGAAGAGACCCAGTACTTC. Translation gives CASSPRREETQYF.

The chain has TRBV6-1 and TRBJ1-2; 7 bases map to TRBD1. Germline trimming cut 6 bases from V and 4 bases from J; bases unmatched to any gene: 2. CDR1 is MNHNS, CDR2 SASEGT, per germline. The CDR3 has 12 residues. This CDR3 reads CASRQGRYGYTF. The CDR3 region has the DNA TGTGCCAGCAGACAGGGGCGCTATGGCTACACCTTC.

The V call is TRBV7-8, the J call TRBJ2-1; 7 nucleotides align to TRBD2. The CDR3 covers 13 residues. V trimming: 5 bases; J trimming: 9 bases; junction bases outside the gene matches: 7. Germline CDR1 reads SGHVS; CDR2 reads FQNEAQ. The CDR3 protein is CASSNLAGVEQFF. The CDR3, as DNA: TGTGCCAGCAGCAACCTCGCGGGGGTTGAGCAGTTCTTC. The full variable domain, completed using reference TRBV7-8 and TRBJ2-1, is GAGVSQSPRYKVAKRGQDVALRCDPISGHVSLFWYQQALGQGPEFLTYFQNEAQLDKSGLPSDRFFAERPEGSVSTLKIQRTQQEDSAVYLCASSNLAGVEQFFGPGTRLTVL.

The rearrangement uses TRBV29-1 and TRBJ2-7, with 11 bases fitting TRBD1. The junction had 9 bases not matched to a gene; V was cut back by 5 bases and J by 0 bases. This CDR3 is built from 16 residues. In germline, CDR1 is SQVTM, CDR2 ANQGSEA. CDR3 sequence: CSVSSPDRGLSYEQYF. As DNA, the CDR3 is TGCAGCGTTTCTTCCCCGGACAGGGGGCTCTCCTACGAGCAGTACTTC.

The rearrangement links TRBV28 to TRBJ1-4, with a weak D call TRBD1 (5 bases). This CDR3 comprises 16 residues. Trimming removed 5 bases at V and 5 bases at J, with 18 bases between. Germline V gene sequence: CDR1 MDHEN, CDR2 SYDVKM. CDR3 sequence reads: CASSQNGGKGNEKLFF. The CDR3 nucleotides read TGTGCCAGCAGTCAAAATGGGGGGAAAGGGAATGAAAAACTGTTTTTT.

The rearrangement links TRBV28 to TRBJ2-5; TRBD2 matches 10 bases. Looked up from germline, CDR1 is MDHEN and CDR2 is SYDVKM. The trim removed 3 bases at V and 1 base at J, leaving 5 bases unmatched. This CDR3 comprises 16 residues. The CDR3 here is CASSLGLAGGQETQYF. DNA for the CDR3: TGTGCCAGCAGTTTGGGCTTAGCGGGGGGCCAAGAGACCCAGTACTTC.

The V call is TRBV6-6, the J call TRBJ1-2; D is unresolved. CDR1 MNHNY and CDR2 SVGAGI come from the germline V gene (reference sequence). Deletions cut 6 bases from V and 4 bases from J, with 9 bases between. The CDR3 covers 12 residues. This CDR3 is CASRREGYGYTF. The CDR3 region has the DNA TGTGCCAGCAGGCGGGAGGGCTATGGCTACACCTTC.

This clone was counted a single time. The chain carries TRBV11-2 and TRBJ1-1; 9 positions agree with TRBD1. The CDR3 covers 16 residues. V shed 5 bases and J 1 base; nucleotides not matched to a gene: 8. The germline V gene has CDR1 SGHAT and CDR2 FQNNGV. The CDR3 nucleotides are TGTGCCAGCAGCAAAGGGACAGGGTTTGGGAACACTGAAGCTTTCTTT. Amino acid sequence: CASSKGTGFGNTEAFF.

The V gene is TRBV4-1, the J gene TRBJ2-5; 12 nucleotides line up with TRBD2. J lost 4 bases, V lost 4 bases, and 16 bases had no gene match. CDR3 length: 19 residues. CDR1 and CDR2 (germline): MGHRA, YSYEKL. The CDR3 sequence is CASSPGTLAGGPGRETQYF. In nucleotides, the CDR3 is TGCGCCAGCAGCCCAGGGACTCTAGCGGGAGGGCCGGGGAGAGAGACCCAGTACTTC.

V is TRBV7-2 and J is TRBJ1-4; no clear D gene. Germline CDR1 reads SGHTA; CDR2 reads FQGNSA. The ends were cut back, 4 bases at V and 0 bases at J, with 9 bases in the middle. This CDR3 region has 15 residues. DNA of the CDR3: TGTGCCAGCAGCTCATACTTTGCAACTAATGAAAAACTGTTTTTT. Its translation is CASSSYFATNEKLFF.

V and J are TRBV10-3 and TRBJ1-2; the match to TRBD1 covers 10 bases. The germline gives CDR1 ENHRY, CDR2 SYGVKD. The CDR3 contains 14 residues. The ends lost 7 bases at V and 2 bases at J; junction bases unmatched: 4. CDR3 amino acids: CAINRGQGNYGYTF. CDR3 DNA: TGTGCCATCAATCGGGGACAGGGGAACTATGGCTACACCTTC.

The rearrangement uses TRBV2 and TRBJ2-1; the D is unclear. Germline CDR1 reads SNHLY; CDR2 reads FYNNEI. There are 12 residues in the CDR3. The ends were cut back, 6 bases at V and 2 bases at J, with 5 bases in the middle. The CDR3 region is CASRGAYNEQFF. The CDR3 region has the DNA TGTGCCAGCAGGGGCGCCTACAATGAGCAGTTCTTC. Using reference TRBV2 and TRBJ2-1 for the parts outside the CDR3, the full variable domain is EPEVTQTPSHQVTQMGQEVILRCVPISNHLYFYWYRQILGQKVEFLVSFYNNEISEKSEIFDDQFSVERPDGSNFTLKIRSTKLEDSAMYFCASRGAYNEQFFGPGTRLTVL.

This clone was counted only a few times. As DNA, the CDR3 is TGTGCCAGTCAAACAGGGTACCCTGGAAACACCATATATTTT. Amino acids: CASQTGYPGNTIYF. The rearrangement joins TRBV19 to TRBJ1-3; a weak D match, TRBD1 (6 bases). CDR3 length: 14 residues. V gave up 8 bases and J gave up 2 bases, with 13 bases separating them. Germline V CDR1 and CDR2: LNHDA, SQIVND (reference sequence).

Remarks on this clone: A junction boundary mismatches the germline segment, possibly from a read error. This chain joins TRBV5-6 and TRBJ2-1, with TRBD1 identical over 9 bases. The length of the CDR3 is 11 residues. The germline CDR1 and CDR2 sequences are SGHDT and YYEEEE. The CDR3 loop is CASSFGTGRIF. Written as DNA, the CDR3 is TGTGCCAGCAGCTTTGGGACAGGGCGGATCTTC.

J is TRBJ2-1 and V is TRBV10-3; a possible D gene is TRBD1 (6 bases). Germline lookup yields CDR1 ENHRY and CDR2 SYGVKD. V gave up 1 base and J gave up 7 bases, with 8 bases separating them. The CDR3 totals 13 residues. The CDR3 sequence: CAISEYRANEQFF. The CDR3 bases are TGTGCCATCAGTGAGTACAGGGCGAATGAGCAGTTCTTC.

This clone was found once. V usage is TRBV27 and J usage is TRBJ1-5, with D perhaps TRBD1 (6 bases). Trimming took off 7 bases at V and 6 bases at J, with 16 bases between the two ends. From germline, CDR1 is MNHEY and CDR2 SMNVEV (reference sequence). This CDR3 comprises 14 residues. The CDR3 DNA is TGTGCCAGCAAGCAGGGGACAATCAGTCAGCCCCAGCATTTT. Translating gives CASKQGTISQPQHF.

The rearrangement links TRBV9 to TRBJ2-1; TRBD2 agrees at 10 bases. The CDR3 has 16 amino acids. J gave up 7 bases and V 3 bases, and 10 bases lay outside the gene matches. Germline V CDR1 and CDR2: SGDLS, YYNGEE. The CDR3 is CASSGTLAGVRNEQFF. DNA for the CDR3: TGTGCCAGCAGCGGAACCCTAGCGGGAGTCAGAAATGAGCAGTTCTTC.

J is TRBJ2-3 and V is TRBV5-1, with 8 nucleotides matching TRBD2. Germline lookup yields CDR1 SGHRS and CDR2 YFSETQ. The CDR3 totals 14 residues. After removal of 0 bases from V and 6 bases from J, the junction contained 3 bases not matched to a gene. As DNA, the CDR3 is TGCGCCAGCAGCTTGGTGACTAGCGTGGATACGCAGTATTTT. Its protein is CASSLVTSVDTQYF.

The chain carries TRBV21-1 and TRBJ2-2; TRBD1 was called by the table and not checked on the DNA. TRBV21-1 represents a pseudogene. CDR3 size: 14 residues. CDR3 sequence reads: CASSATGYTGELFF. The CDR3 nucleotides read TGTGCCAGCAGCGCGACAGGTTACACCGGGGAGCTGTTTTTT.